The 27 T cell receptor beta chains presented below share a single source sample, sequenced in a study of shared clonotypes between healthy human individuals. The table came from immunoSEQ multiplex PCR; TCRdb's copy has only in-frame clones and leaves some out. The data show some 690,000 clones, 80% to 95% seen once. What was sequenced was memory CD8+ T cells from PBMCs. Specified subset: CD45RO+ cells pooled with CCR7-negative TemRA cells. The receptors were gathered from a man between 18 and 35 years old in good health. Some clones in this sample may be carry-over from other donors' samples.

This clone was observed a few times. V usage is TRBV7-9 and J usage is TRBJ1-2; 11 bases agree with TRBD1. The CDR3 is 14 residues long. Trimming took 5 bases from V and 6 from J; bases not matched to a gene: 5. Germline V gene lookup returns CDR1 SEHNR and CDR2 FQNEAQ (reference sequence). This CDR3 reads CASSPQGQGDGYTF. DNA of the CDR3: TGTGCCAGCAGCCCCCAGGGACAGGGGGATGGCTACACCTTC.

This clone was detected once. The V gene is TRBV15, the J gene TRBJ2-6; D not resolved. Germline assignment: CDR1 LNHNV and CDR2 YYDKDF (reference sequence). CDR3 length: 18 residues. V was clipped by 6 bases and J by 0 bases, with 18 bases between them. The CDR3 sequence is CATRSTGVRSSGANVLTF. CDR3 in DNA: TGTGCCACCAGGAGTACGGGCGTAAGAAGCTCTGGGGCCAACGTCCTGACTTTC.

The chain carries TRBV11-2 and TRBJ1-1; 10 nucleotides match TRBD1. The germline CDR1 and CDR2 sequences are SGHAT and FQNNGV. The CDR3 length is 15 residues. The V segment lost 5 bases and the J segment 4 bases; nucleotides outside the gene matches: 7. The CDR3, as DNA: TGTGCCAGCAGCCTTTGGGACAGGGGCTCCACTGAAGCTTTCTTT. Translating gives CASSLWDRGSTEAFF.

This clone was seen a few times. V is TRBV7-9 and J is TRBJ2-7; 8 positions match TRBD2. The CDR3 runs 15 residues. Per the germline V gene, CDR1 is SEHNR and CDR2 is FQNEAQ (reference sequence). Unmatched junction bases numbered 7, after V lost 1 base and J lost 5 bases. In DNA form, the CDR3 reads TGTGCCAGCAGCTTAGTAGGTAGCGGGATCGACGAGCAGTACTTC. As protein: CASSLVGSGIDEQYF.

This sequence joins TRBV13 and TRBJ2-4; D remains ambiguous. Trimming stripped 4 bases from V and 7 bases from J, with 11 bases between. This CDR3 spans 13 amino acids. Germline CDR1 is PRHDT and CDR2 is FYEKMQ (reference sequence). The CDR3 nucleotides are TGTGCCAGCAGCTCAACCCTGGGGAACATTCAGTACTTC. The encoded protein is CASSSTLGNIQYF.

The V call is TRBV7-9, the J call TRBJ2-3, with 8 bases identical to TRBD1. The trim removed 2 bases at V and 3 bases at J, leaving 7 bases unmatched. The CDR3 extends over 16 amino acids. Germline lookup yields CDR1 SEHNR and CDR2 FQNEAQ (reference sequence). CDR3 in amino acids: CASSLSRTGRTDTQYF. The CDR3 bases are TGTGCCAGCAGCTTATCCCGGACAGGGAGAACAGATACGCAGTATTTT.

This clone was observed a handful of times. This sequence joins TRBV28 and TRBJ2-1, with 10 nucleotides matching TRBD2. CDR3 size: 15 residues. V was clipped by 3 bases and J by 10 bases; unmatched bases: 9. Germline V lookup: CDR1 MDHEN, CDR2 SYDVKM. The CDR3 spells CASSFKASGSREQFF. In DNA form, the CDR3 reads TGTGCCAGCAGTTTTAAGGCTAGCGGGAGTAGGGAGCAGTTCTTC. Complete variable domain (other parts from reference TRBV28 and TRBJ2-1): DVKVTQSSRYLVKRTGEKVFLECVQDMDHENMFWYRQDPGLGLRLIYFSYDVKMKEKGDIPEGYSVSREKKERFSLILESASTNQTSMYLCASSFKASGSREQFFGPGTRLTVL.

The chain combines TRBV19 with TRBJ2-1, with 8 nucleotides matching TRBD2. Trimming at V came to 4 bases and at J to 9 bases, leaving 14 bases not matched to a gene. The CDR3 runs 16 residues. Germline assignment: CDR1 LNHDA and CDR2 SQIVND (reference sequence). In DNA form, the CDR3 reads TGTGCCAGTAGTACCCTCAGCGGGGGTAGTAGGAGTGAGCAGTTCTTC. As protein: CASSTLSGGSRSEQFF.

This clone has a handful of counts. The chain links TRBV19 to TRBJ1-1; no reliable D call. Trimming pared 3 bases from V and 4 bases from J, leaving 9 bases between. The germline V gene encodes CDR1 LNHDA and CDR2 SQIVND (reference sequence). The CDR3 is made up of 13 amino acids. This CDR3 reads CASSISGITEAFF. The CDR3 region has the DNA TGTGCCAGTAGTATTTCCGGTATCACTGAAGCTTTCTTT. Drawing the rest from reference TRBV19 and TRBJ1-1, the complete variable domain is DGGITQSPKYLFRKEGQNVTLSCEQNLNHDAMYWYRQDPGQGLRLIYYSQIVNDFQKGDIAEGYSVSREKKESFPLTVTSAQKNPTAFYLCASSISGITEAFFGQGTRLTVV.

The DNA for the CDR3 is TGTGCCAGCAGCGCCTTCAAGGGAATGCCGCCAGATACGCAGTATTTT. Amino acids: CASSAFKGMPPDTQYF. J is TRBJ2-3 and V is TRBV9, with D hard to call. The CDR3 runs to 16 residues. Germline V CDR1 and CDR2: SGDLS, YYNGEE. V was clipped by 3 bases and J by 4 bases, with 18 bases between them.

The sample holds a few counts of this clone. The chain carries TRBV4-1 and TRBJ2-3; 13 bases agree with TRBD2. The CDR3 is 16 amino acids. The J segment lost 5 bases and the V segment lost 6 bases, leaving 8 bases of the junction unmatched. Germline CDR1 and CDR2: MGHRA and YSYEKL. The CDR3 DNA follows: TGCGCCAGCAGTCCCTGGACTAGCGGGAGTATAGATACGCAGTATTTT. This encodes CASSPWTSGSIDTQYF.

This chain links TRBV29-1 with TRBJ2-3; D perhaps matches TRBD2 (6 bases). V shed 2 bases and J shed 3 bases, with 15 bases lying between them. The CDR3 is made up of 15 amino acids. Germline loops: CDR1 SQVTM, CDR2 ANQGSEA. The DNA for the CDR3 is TGCAGCGTTGAACTTTTAGCGGAAACTACAGATACGCAGTATTTT. Its protein product is CSVELLAETTDTQYF.

The rearrangement uses TRBV4-1 and TRBJ2-7; the D is unclear. The germline V gene encodes CDR1 MGHRA and CDR2 YSYEKL. With 4 bases removed from V and 10 bases from J, the gap between germline ends came to 20 bases. This CDR3 region has 14 residues. This CDR3 reads CASSLLGLSSEQYF. The DNA of the CDR3 is TGCGCCAGCAGCCTCCTTGGTCTGTCCAGCGAACAGTACTTC.

This rearrangement joins TRBV28 to TRBJ2-5, with 10 bases lining up with TRBD1. V gave up 3 bases and J gave up 5 bases; unmatched junction bases: 6. The CDR3 has 15 residues. Germline CDR1 and CDR2: MDHEN and SYDVKM. The DNA for the CDR3 is TGTGCCAGCAGTTTTCTCGGGACAGGGGAGGAGACCCAGTACTTC. This sequence encodes CASSFLGTGEETQYF. The full variable domain, rest sourced from reference TRBV28 and TRBJ2-5, is DVKVTQSSRYLVKRTGEKVFLECVQDMDHENMFWYRQDPGLGLRLIYFSYDVKMKEKGDIPEGYSVSREKKERFSLILESASTNQTSMYLCASSFLGTGEETQYFGPGTRLLVL.

The gene calls are TRBV7-8 and TRBJ1-2, with TRBD1 identical over 7 bases. The CDR3 sequence is 15 residues long. Per germline, CDR1 SGHVS and CDR2 FQNEAQ. Trimming at V came to 5 bases and at J to 5 bases, leaving 11 bases not matched to a gene. The CDR3 loop is CASSAGQDVLYGYTF. The CDR3 DNA is TGTGCCAGCAGCGCCGGACAGGACGTACTTTATGGCTACACCTTC.

Details on this clone: This sample includes further DNA sequences coding for the same CDR3. This chain links TRBV2 with TRBJ2-2; no clear D. Germline V CDR1 and CDR2: SNHLY, FYNNEI. This CDR3 is 13 amino acids long. Trimming took 2 bases from V and 5 from J, leaving 6 bases between them. The CDR3 nucleotides read TGTGCCAGCAGTGAATCTGGAACCGGGGAGCTGTTTTTT. This codes for CASSESGTGELFF.

The CDR3 region is CASSAATNWEQFF. The CDR3 coding sequence is TGTGCCAGCAGCGCCGCCACAAATTGGGAGCAGTTCTTC. V is TRBV9 and J is TRBJ2-1; D remains ambiguous. The CDR3 consists of 13 residues. Trimming took off 3 bases at V and 10 bases at J, with 14 bases between the two ends. Germline V gene sequence: CDR1 SGDLS, CDR2 YYNGEE.

The chain links TRBV6-5 to TRBJ1-2; no clear D gene. Germline V CDR1 and CDR2: MNHEY, SVGAGI. Trimming removed 0 bases at V and 8 bases at J, with 10 bases between. CDR3 size: 13 residues. CDR3 region: CASSYSAAEGYTF. The CDR3 DNA reads TGTGCCAGCAGTTACTCGGCAGCGGAAGGCTACACCTTC.

This chain uses TRBV13 with TRBJ2-7; 13 bases match TRBD2. This CDR3 contains 15 residues. In germline, CDR1 is PRHDT, CDR2 FYEKMQ (reference sequence). V trimming: 5 bases; J trimming: 3 bases; junction bases outside the gene matches: 4. The CDR3 DNA is TGTGCCAGCAGCGGCGGGACTAGCGGGAACTACGAGCAGTACTTC. It is translated as CASSGGTSGNYEQYF.

The chain uses TRBV7-6 and TRBJ2-1; weak D call: TRBD2 (6 bases). This CDR3 region has 17 residues. Germline CDR1 reads SGHVS; CDR2 reads FNYEAQ. V lost 2 bases and J 6 bases, leaving 20 bases between the germline ends. The CDR3 reads CASSLFSWDQEGNEQFF. Here the CDR3 DNA reads TGTGCCAGCAGCTTATTCTCCTGGGACCAGGAGGGCAATGAGCAGTTCTTC.

A word on this clone: One end of the junction varies from germline; a read error may be responsible. The chain employs TRBV7-3 and TRBJ2-2; possibly TRBD2 for D (6 bases). Germline lookup yields CDR1 SGHTA and CDR2 FQGTGA. The CDR3 is 16 amino acids. CDR3 residues: CASSPPSAANTGELFF. The DNA of the CDR3 is TGTGCCAGCAGTCCTCCTAGCGCCGCGAACACCGGGGAGCTGTTCTTT.

The sample holds a few counts of this clone. CDR3 loop: CASSLEDEQYF. In DNA, the CDR3 is TGTGCCAGCAGCTTAGAGGACGAGCAGTACTTC. V usage is TRBV7-9 and J usage is TRBJ2-7; no reliable D call. There are 11 residues in the CDR3. Trimming took off 1 base at V and 5 bases at J, with 3 bases between the two ends. Per the germline V gene, CDR1 is SEHNR and CDR2 is FQNEAQ (reference sequence). Using reference TRBV7-9 and TRBJ2-7 for the parts outside the CDR3, the full variable domain is DTGVSQNPRHKITKRGQNVTFRCDPISEHNRLYWYRQTLGQGPEFLTYFQNEAQLEKSRLLSDRFSAERPKGSFSTLEIQRTEQGDSAMYLCASSLEDEQYFGPGTRLTVT.

This clone was found once. This chain connects TRBV27 to TRBJ2-3; maybe TRBD2 (5 bases). CDR3 size: 14 residues. Looked up from germline, CDR1 is MNHEY and CDR2 is SMNVEV (reference sequence). V lost 6 bases and J 4 bases, leaving 14 bases between the germline ends. For the CDR3, the DNA is TGTGCCAGCAGCGACCCGGAGGAGCCAGATACGCAGTATTTT. Its protein product is CASSDPEEPDTQYF.

J is TRBJ2-5 and V is TRBV2, with unresolved D. Germline V CDR1 and CDR2: SNHLY, FYNNEI. There are 13 residues in the CDR3. Trimming stripped 8 bases from V and 10 bases from J, with 20 bases between. CDR3 in amino acids: CASGPWRPPSQYF. CDR3 DNA: TGTGCCAGCGGTCCGTGGAGACCCCCCAGCCAGTACTTC.

This chain uses TRBV12-5 with TRBJ2-7; D remains ambiguous. CDR1 and CDR2 from the germline V gene are LGHNT and FRNRAP. V shed 6 bases and J shed 3 bases, with 9 bases lying between them. This CDR3 has 12 residues. Here the CDR3 reads CASGFDIYEQYF. The CDR3 region has the DNA TGTGCTAGTGGCTTCGACATCTACGAGCAGTACTTC.

This chain links TRBV27 with TRBJ1-3, with TRBD1 matching over 9 bases. This CDR3 is built from 14 residues. After removal of 6 bases from V and 6 bases from J, the junction contained 6 bases not matched to a gene. Germline V gene data show CDR1 as MNHEY and CDR2 as SMNVEV (reference sequence). The CDR3: CASSETGGENTIYF. The CDR3 nucleotides read TGTGCCAGCAGCGAGACAGGGGGAGAAAACACCATATATTTT.

The rearrangement uses TRBV27 and TRBJ1-5, with 8 bases aligning to TRBD1. After removal of 5 bases from V and 5 bases from J, the junction contained 5 bases not matched to a gene. CDR1 and CDR2 (germline): MNHEY, SMNVEV (reference sequence). The CDR3 sequence is 14 residues long. The CDR3 region has the DNA TGTGCCAGCAGTCCCCGACAGGGGTATCAGCCCCAGCATTTT. It translates to CASSPRQGYQPQHF.